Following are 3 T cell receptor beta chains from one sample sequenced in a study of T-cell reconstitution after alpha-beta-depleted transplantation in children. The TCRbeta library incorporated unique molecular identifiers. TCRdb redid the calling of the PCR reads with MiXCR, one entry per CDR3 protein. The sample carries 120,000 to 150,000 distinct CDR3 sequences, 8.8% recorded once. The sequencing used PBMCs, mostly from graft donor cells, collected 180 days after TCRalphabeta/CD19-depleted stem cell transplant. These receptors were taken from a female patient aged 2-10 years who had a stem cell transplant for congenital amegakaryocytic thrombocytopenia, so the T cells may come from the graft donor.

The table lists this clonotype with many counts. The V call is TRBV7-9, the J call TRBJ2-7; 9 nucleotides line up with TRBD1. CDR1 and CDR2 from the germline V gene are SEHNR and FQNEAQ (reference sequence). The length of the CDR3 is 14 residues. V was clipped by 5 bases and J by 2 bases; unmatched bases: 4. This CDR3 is CASSPGQGPYEQYF. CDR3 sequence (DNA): TGTGCCAGCAGCCCCGGACAGGGGCCCTACGAGCAGTACTTC.

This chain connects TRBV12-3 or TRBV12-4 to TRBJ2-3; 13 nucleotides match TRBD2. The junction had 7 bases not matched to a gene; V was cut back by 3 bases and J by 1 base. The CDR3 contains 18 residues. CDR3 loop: CASSLGLAGIGGTDTQYF. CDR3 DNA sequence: TGTGCCAGCAGTTTGGGACTAGCGGGAATAGGGGGCACAGATACGCAGTATTTT.

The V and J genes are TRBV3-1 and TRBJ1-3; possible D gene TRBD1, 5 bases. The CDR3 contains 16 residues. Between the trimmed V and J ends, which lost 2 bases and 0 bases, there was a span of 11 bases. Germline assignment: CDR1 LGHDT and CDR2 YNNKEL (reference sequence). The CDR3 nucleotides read TGTGCCAGCAGCCAAAACCCAGGGACCTCTGGAAACACCATATATTTT. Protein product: CASSQNPGTSGNTIYF.